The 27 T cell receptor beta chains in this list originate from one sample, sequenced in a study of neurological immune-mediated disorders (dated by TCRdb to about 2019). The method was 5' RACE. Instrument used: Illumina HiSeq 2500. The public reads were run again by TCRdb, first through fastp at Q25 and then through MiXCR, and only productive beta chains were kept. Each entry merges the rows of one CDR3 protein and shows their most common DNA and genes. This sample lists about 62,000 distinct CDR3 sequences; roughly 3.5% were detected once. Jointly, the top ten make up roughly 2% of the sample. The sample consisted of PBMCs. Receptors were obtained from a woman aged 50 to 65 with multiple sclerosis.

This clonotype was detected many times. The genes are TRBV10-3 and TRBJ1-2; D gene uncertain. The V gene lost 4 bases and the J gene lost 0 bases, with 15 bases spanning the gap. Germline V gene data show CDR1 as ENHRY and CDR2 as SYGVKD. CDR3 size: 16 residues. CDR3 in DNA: TGTGCCATCAGTGGACCCTCGACTACCCCTAACTATGGCTACACCTTC. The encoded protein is CAISGPSTTPNYGYTF.

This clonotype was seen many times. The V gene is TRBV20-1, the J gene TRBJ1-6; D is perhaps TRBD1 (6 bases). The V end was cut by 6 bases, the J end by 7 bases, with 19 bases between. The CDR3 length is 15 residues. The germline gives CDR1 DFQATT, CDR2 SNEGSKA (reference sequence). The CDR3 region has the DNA TGCAGTGCCGAGAGGGGGGGTAGAGGAAATTCACCCCTCCACTTT. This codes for CSAERGGRGNSPLHF.

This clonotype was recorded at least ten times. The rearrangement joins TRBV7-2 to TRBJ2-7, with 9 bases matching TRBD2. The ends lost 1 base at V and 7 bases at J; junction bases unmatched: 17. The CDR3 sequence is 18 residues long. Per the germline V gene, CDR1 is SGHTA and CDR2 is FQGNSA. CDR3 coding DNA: TGTGCCAGCAGCTTAGGGTTCGAACTAGGCGGGAGGGCCGGGGAGCAGTACTTC. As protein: CASSLGFELGGRAGEQYF. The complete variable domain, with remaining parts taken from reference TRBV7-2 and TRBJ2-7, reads GAGVSQSPSNKVTEKGKDVELRCDPISGHTALYWYRQSLGQGLEFLIYFQGNSAPDKSGLPSDRFSAERTGGSVSTLTIQRTQQEDSAVYLCASSLGFELGGRAGEQYFGPGTRLTVT.

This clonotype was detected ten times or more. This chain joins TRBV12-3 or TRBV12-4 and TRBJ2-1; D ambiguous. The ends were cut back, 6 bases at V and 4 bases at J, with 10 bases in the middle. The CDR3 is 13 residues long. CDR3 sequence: CASRYTSYNEQFF. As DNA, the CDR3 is TGTGCCAGCAGGTATACTTCTTACAATGAGCAGTTCTTC.

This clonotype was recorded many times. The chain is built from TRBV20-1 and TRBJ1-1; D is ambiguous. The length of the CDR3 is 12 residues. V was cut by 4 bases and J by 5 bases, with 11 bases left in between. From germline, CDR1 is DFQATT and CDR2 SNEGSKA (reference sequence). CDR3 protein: CSAKKGETEAFF. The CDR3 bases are TGCAGTGCTAAGAAGGGAGAAACTGAAGCTTTCTTT.

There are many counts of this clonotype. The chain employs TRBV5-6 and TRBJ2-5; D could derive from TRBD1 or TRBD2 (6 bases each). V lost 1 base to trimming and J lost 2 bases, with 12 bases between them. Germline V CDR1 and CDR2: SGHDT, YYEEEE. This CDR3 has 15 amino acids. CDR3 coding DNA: TGTGCCAGCAGCTTGCCTTCGGGGGCACAAGAGACCCAGTACTTC. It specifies CASSLPSGAQETQYF.

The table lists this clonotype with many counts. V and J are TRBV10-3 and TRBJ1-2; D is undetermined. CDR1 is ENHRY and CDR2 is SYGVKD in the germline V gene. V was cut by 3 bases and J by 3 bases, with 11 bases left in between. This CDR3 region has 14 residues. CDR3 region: CAISDVVKDYGYTF. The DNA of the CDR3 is TGTGCCATCAGTGATGTCGTGAAGGACTATGGCTACACCTTC.

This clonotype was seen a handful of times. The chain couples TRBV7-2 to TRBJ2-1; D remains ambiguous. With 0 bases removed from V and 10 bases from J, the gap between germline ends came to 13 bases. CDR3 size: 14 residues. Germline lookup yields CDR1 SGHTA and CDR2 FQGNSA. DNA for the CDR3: TGTGCCAGCAGCTTAGCGCATGGGATGGCGGAGCAGTTCTTC. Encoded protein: CASSLAHGMAEQFF. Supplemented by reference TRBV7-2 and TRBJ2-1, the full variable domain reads GAGVSQSPSNKVTEKGKDVELRCDPISGHTALYWYRQSLGQGLEFLIYFQGNSAPDKSGLPSDRFSAERTGGSVSTLTIQRTQQEDSAVYLCASSLAHGMAEQFFGPGTRLTVL.

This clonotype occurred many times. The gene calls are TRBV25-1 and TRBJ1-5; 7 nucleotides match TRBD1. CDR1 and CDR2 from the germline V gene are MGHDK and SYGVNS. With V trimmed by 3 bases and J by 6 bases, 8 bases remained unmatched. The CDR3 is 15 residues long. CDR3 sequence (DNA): TGTGCCAGCAGTGATTCAGGGGGTAGGAGTCAGCCCCAGCATTTT. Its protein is CASSDSGGRSQPQHF.

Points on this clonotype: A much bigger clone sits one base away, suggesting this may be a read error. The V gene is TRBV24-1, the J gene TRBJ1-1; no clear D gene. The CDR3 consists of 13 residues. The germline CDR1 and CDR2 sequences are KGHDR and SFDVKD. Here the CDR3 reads CAISDPDGLVAFF. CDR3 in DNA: TGTGCCATCAGTGATCCCGACGGGTTGGTAGCTTTCTTT.

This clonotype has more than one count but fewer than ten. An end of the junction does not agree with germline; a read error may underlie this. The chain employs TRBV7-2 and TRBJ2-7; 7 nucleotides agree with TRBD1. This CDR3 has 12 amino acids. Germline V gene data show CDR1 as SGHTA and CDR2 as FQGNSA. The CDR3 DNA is TGTGCCAGCAGCGCAGACCGGGACAGCCGTCTCTTC. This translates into CASSADRDSRLF.

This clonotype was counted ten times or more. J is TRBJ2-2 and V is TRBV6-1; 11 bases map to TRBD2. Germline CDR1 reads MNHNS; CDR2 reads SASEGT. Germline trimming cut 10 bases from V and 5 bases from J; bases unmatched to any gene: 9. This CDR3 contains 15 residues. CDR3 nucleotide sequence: TGTGCCACCCTCCCGAGACTAGCGGGAACCGGGGAGCTGTTTTTT. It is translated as CATLPRLAGTGELFF.

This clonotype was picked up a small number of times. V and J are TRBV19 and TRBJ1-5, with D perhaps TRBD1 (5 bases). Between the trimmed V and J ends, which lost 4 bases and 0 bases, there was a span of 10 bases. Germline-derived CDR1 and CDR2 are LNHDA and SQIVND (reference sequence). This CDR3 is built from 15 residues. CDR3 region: CASSTTVYSNQPQHF. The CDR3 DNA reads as TGTGCCAGTAGTACGACAGTATATAGCAATCAGCCCCAGCATTTT.

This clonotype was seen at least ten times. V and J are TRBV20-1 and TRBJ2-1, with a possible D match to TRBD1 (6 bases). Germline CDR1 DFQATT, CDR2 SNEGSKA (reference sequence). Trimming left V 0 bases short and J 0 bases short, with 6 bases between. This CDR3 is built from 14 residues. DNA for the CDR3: TGCAGTGCTAGAGAGGGGGCCTCCTACAATGAGCAGTTCTTC. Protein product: CSAREGASYNEQFF.

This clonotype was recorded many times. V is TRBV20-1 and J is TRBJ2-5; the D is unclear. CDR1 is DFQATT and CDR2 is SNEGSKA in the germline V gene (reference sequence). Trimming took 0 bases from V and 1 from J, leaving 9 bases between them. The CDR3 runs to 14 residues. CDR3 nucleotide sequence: TGCAGTGCTAGAGATTTCGGCGGCCAAGAGACCCAGTACTTC. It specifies CSARDFGGQETQYF.

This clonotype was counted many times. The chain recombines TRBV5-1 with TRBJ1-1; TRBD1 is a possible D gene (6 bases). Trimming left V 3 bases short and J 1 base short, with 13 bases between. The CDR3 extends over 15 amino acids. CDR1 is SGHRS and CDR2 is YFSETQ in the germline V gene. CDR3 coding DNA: TGCGCCAGCAGCTCGGTACGGGGGGCGAACACTGAAGCTTTCTTT. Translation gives CASSSVRGANTEAFF. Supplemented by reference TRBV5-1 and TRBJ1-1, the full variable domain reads KAGVTQTPRYLIKTRGQQVTLSCSPISGHRSVSWYQQTPGQGLQFLFEYFSETQRNKGNFPGRFSGRQFSNSRSEMNVSTLELGDSALYLCASSSVRGANTEAFFGQGTRLTVV.

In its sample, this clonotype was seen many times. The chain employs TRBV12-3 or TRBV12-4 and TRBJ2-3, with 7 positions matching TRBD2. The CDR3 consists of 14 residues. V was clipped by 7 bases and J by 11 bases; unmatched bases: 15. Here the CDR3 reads CASTVVAGEPMQYF. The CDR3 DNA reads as TGTGCCAGCACCGTGGTGGCGGGAGAGCCAATGCAGTATTTT.

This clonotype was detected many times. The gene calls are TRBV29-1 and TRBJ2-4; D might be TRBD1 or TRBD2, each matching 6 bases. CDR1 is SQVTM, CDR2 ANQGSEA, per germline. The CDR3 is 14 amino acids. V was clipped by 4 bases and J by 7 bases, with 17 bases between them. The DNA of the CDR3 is TGCAGCGTTGTTGATTTCGGGGGCGCGAACATTCAGTACTTC. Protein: CSVVDFGGANIQYF.

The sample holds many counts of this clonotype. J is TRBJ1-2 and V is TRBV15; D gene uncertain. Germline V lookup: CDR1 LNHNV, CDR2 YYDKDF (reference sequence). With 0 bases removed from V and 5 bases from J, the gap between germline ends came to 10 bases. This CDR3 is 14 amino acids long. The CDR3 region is CATSRETDNYGYTF. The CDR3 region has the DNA TGTGCCACCAGCAGAGAAACAGACAATTATGGCTACACCTTC.

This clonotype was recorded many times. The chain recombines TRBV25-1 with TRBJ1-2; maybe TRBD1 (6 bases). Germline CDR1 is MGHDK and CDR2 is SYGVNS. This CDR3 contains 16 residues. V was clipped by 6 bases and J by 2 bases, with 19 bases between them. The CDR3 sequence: CASSLIGGSGNYGYTF. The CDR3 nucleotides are TGTGCCAGCAGCTTAATAGGGGGATCGGGGAACTATGGCTACACCTTC.

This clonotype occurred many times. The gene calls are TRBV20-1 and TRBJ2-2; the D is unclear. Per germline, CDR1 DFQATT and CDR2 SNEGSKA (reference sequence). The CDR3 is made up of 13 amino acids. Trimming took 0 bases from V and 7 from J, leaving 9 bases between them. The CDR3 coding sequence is TGCAGTGCTAGAGAGCTAATTGGCGGGGAGCTGTTTTTT. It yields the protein CSARELIGGELFF.

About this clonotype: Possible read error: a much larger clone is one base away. This CDR3 reads CSVGVERATPYEQYF. The CDR3 DNA follows: TGCAGCGTTGGAGTAGAGCGGGCAACACCCTACGAGCAGTACTTC. The chain links TRBV29-1 to TRBJ2-7; D might be TRBD2 (6 bases). The CDR3 runs to 15 residues. V lost 4 bases, J lost 2 bases, and 18 bases lay in between. From germline, CDR1 is SQVTM and CDR2 ANQGSEA.

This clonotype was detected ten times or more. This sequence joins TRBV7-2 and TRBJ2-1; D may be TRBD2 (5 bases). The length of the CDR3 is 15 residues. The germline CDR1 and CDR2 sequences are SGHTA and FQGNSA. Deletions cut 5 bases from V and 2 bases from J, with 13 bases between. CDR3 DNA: TGTGCCAGCAGCCCAGTGGGAGCTACCTACAATGAGCAGTTCTTC. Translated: CASSPVGATYNEQFF.

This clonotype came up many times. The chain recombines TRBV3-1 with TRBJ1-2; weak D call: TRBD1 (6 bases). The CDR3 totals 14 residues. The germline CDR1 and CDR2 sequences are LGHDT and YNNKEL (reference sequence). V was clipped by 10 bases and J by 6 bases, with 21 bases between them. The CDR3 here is CATARGGSSHGYTF. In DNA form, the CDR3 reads TGTGCCACCGCGAGGGGGGGTAGTAGCCATGGCTACACCTTC.

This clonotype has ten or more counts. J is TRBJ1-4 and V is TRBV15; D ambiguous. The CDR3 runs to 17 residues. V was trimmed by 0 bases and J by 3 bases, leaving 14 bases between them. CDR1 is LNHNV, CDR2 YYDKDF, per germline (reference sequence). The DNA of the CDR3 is TGTGCCACCAGCAGAGAATTCGCAGCTACAGCTAATGAAAAACTGTTTTTT. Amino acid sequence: CATSREFAATANEKLFF. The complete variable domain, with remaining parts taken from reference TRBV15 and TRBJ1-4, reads DAMVIQNPRYQVTQFGKPVTLSCSQTLNHNVMYWYQQKSSQAPKLLFHYYDKDFNNEADTPDNFQSRRPNTSFCFLDIRSPGLGDTAMYLCATSREFAATANEKLFFGSGTQLSVL.

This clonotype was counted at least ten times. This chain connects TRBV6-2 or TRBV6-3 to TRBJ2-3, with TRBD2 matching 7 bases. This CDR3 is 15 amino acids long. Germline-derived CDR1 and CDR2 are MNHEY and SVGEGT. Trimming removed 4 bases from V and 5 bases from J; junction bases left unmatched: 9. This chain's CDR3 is CASSSSAGEVDTQYF. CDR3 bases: TGTGCCAGCAGTTCCTCGGCGGGAGAAGTAGATACGCAGTATTTT.

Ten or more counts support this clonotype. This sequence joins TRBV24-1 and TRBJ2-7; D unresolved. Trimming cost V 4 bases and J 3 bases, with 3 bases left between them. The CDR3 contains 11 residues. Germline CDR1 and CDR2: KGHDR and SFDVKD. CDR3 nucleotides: TGTGCCACCAGTGAAGGCTACGAGCAGTACTTC. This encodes CATSEGYEQYF.